One and the same sample provided the 7 T cell receptor beta chains below, sequenced in a study of relationships among human T cell subsets. TCR alpha and beta CDR3s were amplified from mRNA by semiquantitative ARM-PCR. In ARM-PCR, communal superprimers followed tagged nested gene-specific primers for exponential amplification. TCRdb re-derived calls from the multiplex PCR reads in MiXCR, one entry per CDR3 protein. The sample has 11,000 to 15,000 distinct CDR3 sequences, about 60% seen once. Regulatory T cells were selected from positively selected CD4+ cells using anti-CD25 beads. The specimen sequenced was Tregs sorted from blood. The receptors come from a man between 40 and 49 years old in good health.

The chain employs TRBV27 and TRBJ1-5; D remains ambiguous. V was pared by 5 bases and J by 2 bases, with 10 bases between. The CDR3 runs 14 residues. From germline, CDR1 is MNHEY and CDR2 SMNVEV (reference sequence). The CDR3 protein is CASSMGFGNQPQHF. DNA of the CDR3: TGTGCCAGCAGTATGGGTTTTGGCAATCAGCCCCAGCATTTT.

This chain uses TRBV12-3 or TRBV12-4 with TRBJ1-3, with D unresolved. V lost 0 bases, J lost 4 bases, and 7 bases lay in between. The CDR3 has 14 amino acids. DNA of the CDR3: TGTGCCAGCAGTTTAGCACAATCCGGAAACACCATATATTTT. Translating it yields CASSLAQSGNTIYF.

The chain employs TRBV5-1 and TRBJ2-3; 10 bases map to TRBD1. This CDR3 has 15 residues. Per germline, CDR1 SGHRS and CDR2 YFSETQ. V lost 4 bases, J lost 5 bases, and 7 bases stayed unmatched. The CDR3 DNA is TGCGCCAGCAGCCCCGACAGGGGGCGCGGAGATACGCAGTATTTT. It translates to CASSPDRGRGDTQYF. Using reference TRBV5-1 and TRBJ2-3 for the parts outside the CDR3, the full variable domain is KAGVTQTPRYLIKTRGQQVTLSCSPISGHRSVSWYQQTPGQGLQFLFEYFSETQRNKGNFPGRFSGRQFSNSRSEMNVSTLELGDSALYLCASSPDRGRGDTQYFGPGTRLTVL.

The V and J genes are TRBV6-6 and TRBJ2-7, with D perhaps TRBD2 (6 bases). The V end was cut by 8 bases, the J end by 0 bases, with 17 bases between. The CDR3 loop spans 15 amino acids. Per germline, CDR1 MNHNY and CDR2 SVGAGI (reference sequence). CDR3 in DNA: TGTGCCAGCCGTCATAAGGCGGGAAGCTCCTACGAGCAGTACTTC. Its translation: CASRHKAGSSYEQYF.

This chain uses TRBV11-2 with TRBJ1-5, with D perhaps TRBD1 (5 bases). CDR1 and CDR2 from the germline V gene are SGHAT and FQNNGV. CDR3 length: 17 amino acids. V shed 6 bases and J shed 0 bases, with 18 bases lying between them. CDR3 in amino acids: CASSIGRGSYSNQPQHF. The CDR3 DNA is TGTGCCAGCAGTATCGGCCGGGGGTCCTATAGCAATCAGCCCCAGCATTTT.

The rearrangement uses TRBV18 and TRBJ2-7; no firm D call. Germline V gene lookup returns CDR1 KGHSH and CDR2 LQKENI. Trimming took off 2 bases at V and 4 bases at J, with 6 bases between the two ends. This CDR3 has 12 residues. CDR3 bases: TGTGCCAGCTCACCATGGGGTTACGAGCAGTACTTC. This codes for CASSPWGYEQYF. The full variable domain, with the rest looked up from reference TRBV18 and TRBJ2-7, is NAGVMQNPRHLVRRRGQEARLRCSPMKGHSHVYWYRQLPEEGLKFMVYLQKENIIDESGMPKERFSAEFPKEGPSILRIQQVVRGDSAAYFCASSPWGYEQYFGPGTRLTVT.

The chain carries TRBV20-1 and TRBJ2-7; D might be TRBD1 (6 bases). V lost 0 bases, J lost 0 bases, and 18 bases lay in between. This CDR3 spans 17 amino acids. Looked up from germline, CDR1 is DFQATT and CDR2 is SNEGSKA (reference sequence). DNA for the CDR3: TGCAGTGCTAGAGACGGGACACAACCTTTGAGCTCCTACGAGCAGTACTTC. Translating it yields CSARDGTQPLSSYEQYF.